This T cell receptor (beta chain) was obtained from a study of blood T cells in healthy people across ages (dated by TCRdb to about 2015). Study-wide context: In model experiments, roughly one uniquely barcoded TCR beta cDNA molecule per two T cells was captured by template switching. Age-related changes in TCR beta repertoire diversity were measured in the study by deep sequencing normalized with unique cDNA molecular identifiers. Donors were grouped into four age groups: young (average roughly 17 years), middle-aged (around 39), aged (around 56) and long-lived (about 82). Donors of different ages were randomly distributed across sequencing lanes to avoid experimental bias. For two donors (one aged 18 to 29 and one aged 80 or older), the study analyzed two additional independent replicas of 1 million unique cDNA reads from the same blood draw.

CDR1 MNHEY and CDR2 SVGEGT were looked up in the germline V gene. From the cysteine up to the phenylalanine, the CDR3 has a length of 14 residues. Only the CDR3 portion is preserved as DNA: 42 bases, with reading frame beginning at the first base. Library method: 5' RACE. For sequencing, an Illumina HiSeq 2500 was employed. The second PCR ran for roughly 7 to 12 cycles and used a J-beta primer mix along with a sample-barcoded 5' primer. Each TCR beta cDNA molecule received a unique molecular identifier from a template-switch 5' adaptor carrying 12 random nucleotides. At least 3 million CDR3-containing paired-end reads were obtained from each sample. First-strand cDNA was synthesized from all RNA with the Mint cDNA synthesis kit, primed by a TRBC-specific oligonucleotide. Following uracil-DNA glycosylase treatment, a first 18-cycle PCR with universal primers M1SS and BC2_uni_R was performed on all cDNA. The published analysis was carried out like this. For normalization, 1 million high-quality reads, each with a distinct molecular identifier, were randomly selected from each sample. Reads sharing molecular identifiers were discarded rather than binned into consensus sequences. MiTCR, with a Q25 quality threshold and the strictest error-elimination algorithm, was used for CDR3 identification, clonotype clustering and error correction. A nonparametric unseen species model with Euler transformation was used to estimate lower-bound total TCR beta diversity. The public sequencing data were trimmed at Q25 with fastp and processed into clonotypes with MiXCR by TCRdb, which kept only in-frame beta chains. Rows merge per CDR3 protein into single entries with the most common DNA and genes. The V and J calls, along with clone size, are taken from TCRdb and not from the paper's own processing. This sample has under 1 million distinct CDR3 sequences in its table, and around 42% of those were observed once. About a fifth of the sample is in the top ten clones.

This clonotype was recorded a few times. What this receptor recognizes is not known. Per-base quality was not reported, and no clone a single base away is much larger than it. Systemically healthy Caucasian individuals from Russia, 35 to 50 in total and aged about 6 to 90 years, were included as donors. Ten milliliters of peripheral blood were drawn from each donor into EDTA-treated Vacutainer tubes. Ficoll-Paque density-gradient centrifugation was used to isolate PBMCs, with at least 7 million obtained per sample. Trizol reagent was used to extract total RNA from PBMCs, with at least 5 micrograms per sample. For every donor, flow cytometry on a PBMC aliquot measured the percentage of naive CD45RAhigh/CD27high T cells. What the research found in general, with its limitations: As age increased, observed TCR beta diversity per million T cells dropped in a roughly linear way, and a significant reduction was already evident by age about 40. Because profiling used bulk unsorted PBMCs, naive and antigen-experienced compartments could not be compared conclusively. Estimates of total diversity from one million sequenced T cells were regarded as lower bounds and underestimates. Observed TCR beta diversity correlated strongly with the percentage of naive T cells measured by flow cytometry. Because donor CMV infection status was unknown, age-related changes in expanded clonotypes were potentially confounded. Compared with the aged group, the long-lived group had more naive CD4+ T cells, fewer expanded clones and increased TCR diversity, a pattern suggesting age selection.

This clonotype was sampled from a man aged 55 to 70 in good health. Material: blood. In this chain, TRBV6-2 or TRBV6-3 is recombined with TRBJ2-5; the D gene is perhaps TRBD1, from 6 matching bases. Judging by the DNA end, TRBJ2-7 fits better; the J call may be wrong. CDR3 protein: CATVGRGYSYEQYF. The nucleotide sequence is TGTGCCACCGTTGGAAGGGGGTACTCCTACGAGCAGTACTTC.